This TCR beta chain was captured by sequencing in a study of shared clonotypes between healthy human individuals. Method: immunoSEQ multiplex PCR; TCRdb's copy keeps in-frame clones and lacks some. The repertoire includes nearly 1 million clones, less than 85% of them detected once, and about 1.5% sits in the top ten. In the case of this clone: The antigen is unknown. Distinct nucleotide sequences in the sample also encode this CDR3.

Germline CDR1 reads KGHSH; CDR2 reads LQKENI. The CDR3 has 13 residues. Trimming pared 0 bases from V and 2 bases from J, leaving 5 bases between. Study-wide points: A generally larger estimated richness was seen in naive subsets than in memory subsets. Expectations were that clonotype sharing among donors would be affected by sequencing depth.

This sequence was found in a man younger than 35 in good health. V gene TRBV18 combines with J gene TRBJ2-7; no definite D call. Sequenced material: memory CD4+ T cells sorted from blood. The subset denotes: CD45RA-negative fraction. CDR3 protein: CASSPPQTYEQYF. The CDR3 DNA sequence: TGTGCCAGCTCACCACCTCAGACCTACGAGCAGTACTTC. The entire variable domain, with the rest obtained from reference TRBV18 and TRBJ2-7, is as follows: NAGVMQNPRHLVRRRGQEARLRCSPMKGHSHVYWYRQLPEEGLKFMVYLQKENIIDESGMPKERFSAEFPKEGPSILRIQQVVRGDSAAYFCASSPPQTYEQYFGPGTRLTVT.